This T cell receptor beta chain was profiled in a study of cytotoxic CD8 clonotypes in ibrutinib-treated CLL. Looked up from germline, CDR1 is LNHDA and CDR2 is SQIVND (reference sequence). This CDR3 has 14 amino acids. Trimming took off 3 bases at V and 3 bases at J, with 12 bases between the two ends. Study-wide results and limits: Higher clonality was seen at ibrutinib response and a return toward baseline at progression.

Comment on this clone: Antigen unknown.

Sequencing used immunoSEQ multiplex PCR; TCRdb keeps in-frame clones, though not all of them. Here the sample spans over 40,000 clones, 75% to 90% being singletons. The chain links TRBV19 to TRBJ2-7; D ambiguous. The receptor's source is a human donor with chronic lymphocytic leukemia. Sequenced material: PBMCs, taken after 24 months of ibrutinib treatment. CDR3 in DNA: TGTGCCAGTAGTATCACGTGGAAGGGCTACGAGCAGTACTTC. Residues: CASSITWKGYEQYF.